These T cell receptor beta chains were read from a single sample in a study of OX40 agonist ivuxolimab in advanced cancers. The protocol was immunoSEQ multiplex PCR, while the TCRdb copy is restricted to in-frame clones and leaves out a portion. This table has about 33,000 clones, 84% appearing once. Here the sequenced sample was CD4+ or CD8+ T cells sorted from blood, taken in a trial of the OX40 agonist ivuxolimab. The receptors here all came from an adult with an advanced solid tumor such as melanoma, head and neck, liver or kidney cancer. Both conserved end residues are part of each CDR3. The D gene is left open where the match is weak. Size is stated for part of the rows, as once, few or many counts, or as a class when the clone is expanded.

length: 16
size: -
J: TRBJ2-4
D: TRBD2
V: TRBV7-3
DNA: TGTGCCAGCAGCCGAGCGGGGGTCGTAGCCAAAAACATTCAGTACTTC
CDR3: CASSRAGVVAKNIQYF

length: 16
size: -
J: TRBJ2-1
D: TRBD2
V: TRBV9
DNA: TGTGCCAGCAGCCCCCGGACTAGCGGGGTTTATTATGAGCAGTTCTTC
CDR3: CASSPRTSGVYYEQFF

length: 12
size: -
J: TRBJ1-1
D: TRBD1
V: TRBV28
DNA: TGTGCCAGCAGTTCCATGACAGGGGATGCTTTCTTT
CDR3: CASSSMTGDAFF

length: 13
size: once
J: TRBJ2-3
D: -
V: TRBV6-5
DNA: TGTGCCAGCAGCCCGGGGACCACAGATACGCAGTATTTT
CDR3: CASSPGTTDTQYF

length: 14
size: -
J: TRBJ2-1
D: TRBD2
V: TRBV5-1
DNA: TGCGCCAGCAGCTTGCCTAGCGGGAAAAATGAGCAGTTCTTC
CDR3: CASSLPSGKNEQFF

length: 14
size: -
J: TRBJ1-1
D: -
V: TRBV5-1
DNA: TGCGCCAGCACCCCGGGAGGGGTGAACACTGAAGCTTTCTTT
CDR3: CASTPGGVNTEAFF

length: 9
size: -
J: TRBJ2-1
D: -
V: TRBV7-9
DNA: TGTGCCAGCCCGAATGAGCAGTTCTTC
CDR3: CASPNEQFF

length: 16
size: -
J: TRBJ2-7
D: TRBD1
V: TRBV15
DNA: TGTGCCACCAGCATTTACAGGGGACGGACTGGGGACGAGCAGTACTTC
CDR3: CATSIYRGRTGDEQYF

length: 15
size: once
J: TRBJ2-7
D: -
V: TRBV19
DNA: TGTGCCAGTACCACTGGAGGAGGTCTAGGGTACGAGCAGTACTTC
CDR3: CASTTGGGLGYEQYF

length: 15
size: -
J: TRBJ1-2
D: -
V: TRBV7-2
DNA: TGTGCCAGCAGCTTTGGGCCTGGGAGCAACTATGGCTACACCTTC
CDR3: CASSFGPGSNYGYTF

length: 13
size: -
J: TRBJ2-7
D: TRBD1
V: TRBV30
DNA: TGTGCCTGGACGTGGGACAGGAGCCACGAGCAGTACTTC
CDR3: CAWTWDRSHEQYF

length: 14
size: medium-sized
J: TRBJ2-7
D: TRBD1
V: TRBV4-2
DNA: TGTGCCAGCATTCGGACAGGGTCTTTTCCCGAGCAGTACTTC
CDR3: CASIRTGSFPEQYF

length: 13
size: -
J: TRBJ2-4
D: -
V: TRBV4-1
DNA: TGCGCCAGCAGCCCAAGCATGGGGGACATTCAGTACTTC
CDR3: CASSPSMGDIQYF

length: 15
size: -
J: TRBJ2-7
D: -
V: TRBV6-9
DNA: TGTGCCAGCAGTTACTCATCCGGGGAGGTAGACGAGCAGTACTTC
CDR3: CASSYSSGEVDEQYF

length: 17
size: once
J: TRBJ2-7
D: TRBD2
V: TRBV5-6
DNA: TGTGCCAGCAGCTTGGATTATGGGCGGGAGGGCCCCTACGAGCAGTACTTC
CDR3: CASSLDYGREGPYEQYF

length: 12
size: -
J: TRBJ2-1
D: -
V: TRBV9
DNA: TGTGCCAGCAGCACAGGGGGGGTTGAGCAGTTCTTC
CDR3: CASSTGGVEQFF

length: 11
size: -
J: TRBJ2-7
D: -
V: TRBV20-1
DNA: TGCAGTGCCTCCTATCGGAACGAGCAGTACTTC
CDR3: CSASYRNEQYF

length: 14
size: -
J: TRBJ2-5
D: -
V: TRBV7-9
DNA: TGTGCCAGCAGCTTTCTCCTAGAGAGAGAGACCCAGTACTTC
CDR3: CASSFLLERETQYF

length: 13
size: -
J: TRBJ2-7
D: TRBD1
V: TRBV7-9
DNA: TGTGCCAGCAGACGTGGACAGGGGGACGAGCAGTACTTC
CDR3: CASRRGQGDEQYF

length: 18
size: -
J: TRBJ2-1
D: TRBD1
V: TRBV5-3
DNA: TGTGCCAGACCGACAGGGGGGGACCCAAAGTTCTCCTACAATGAGCAGTTCTTC
CDR3: CARPTGGDPKFSYNEQFF

length: 13
size: few
J: TRBJ1-5
D: -
V: TRBV7-2
DNA: TGTGCCAGCAGCTTATGGGGTTGGCAGCCCCAGCATTTT
CDR3: CASSLWGWQPQHF

length: 15
size: -
J: TRBJ2-7
D: -
V: TRBV7-8
DNA: TGTGCCAGCAGCTTAGCGCCGGGGATATTCTACGAGCAGTACTTC
CDR3: CASSLAPGIFYEQYF

length: 12
size: -
J: TRBJ1-1
D: TRBD1
V: TRBV6-5
DNA: TGTGCCAGCAGTTCCGTGGACAGGGTGGCTTTCTTT
CDR3: CASSSVDRVAFF

length: 13
size: once
J: TRBJ2-1
D: TRBD1
V: TRBV27
DNA: TGTGCCAGTCTTCAGGGACAGGGGGGTGAGCAGTTCTTC
CDR3: CASLQGQGGEQFF

length: 16
size: -
J: TRBJ1-3
D: -
V: TRBV5-5
DNA: TGTGCCAGCAGCTCTTTTTGCGGGACATGTGGAAACACCATATATTTT
CDR3: CASSSFCGTCGNTIYF

length: 15
size: -
J: TRBJ2-1
D: -
V: TRBV4-1
DNA: TGCGCCAGCAGCCAAGTTCAAGCGGCCTACAATGAGCAGTTCTTC
CDR3: CASSQVQAAYNEQFF

length: 15
size: -
J: TRBJ2-7
D: -
V: TRBV7-9
DNA: TGTGCCAGCAGCTTAAAGAAGGGTAGGCACTACGAGCAGTACTTC
CDR3: CASSLKKGRHYEQYF

length: 15
size: -
J: TRBJ2-6
D: -
V: TRBV6-5
DNA: TGTGCCAGCAGTGCCACAGGAGATGGGGCCAACGTCCTGACTTTC
CDR3: CASSATGDGANVLTF

length: 13
size: -
J: TRBJ1-1
D: -
V: TRBV19
DNA: TGTGCCATCGCAGGGACACCCTACACTGAAGCTTTCTTT
CDR3: CAIAGTPYTEAFF

length: 14
size: -
J: TRBJ1-2
D: -
V: TRBV5-6
DNA: TGTGCCAGCCGAATGGGGGGGCTAAACTATGGCTACACCTTC
CDR3: CASRMGGLNYGYTF

length: 13
size: few
J: TRBJ1-3
D: -
V: TRBV4-1
DNA: TGCGCCAGCAGCCAATGGGGAGAAAACACCATATATTTT
CDR3: CASSQWGENTIYF

length: 16
size: -
J: TRBJ1-5
D: -
V: TRBV28
DNA: TGTGCCAGCAGTTTGGACAGCGGATATAGCAATCAGCCCCAGCATTTT
CDR3: CASSLDSGYSNQPQHF

length: 14
size: -
J: TRBJ1-5
D: -
V: TRBV4-1
DNA: TGCGCCAGCAGTCCCACTGATAGCAATCAGCCCCAGCATTTT
CDR3: CASSPTDSNQPQHF

length: 14
size: once
J: TRBJ2-7
D: -
V: TRBV5-6
DNA: TGTGCCAGCAGCTTTTCAGGCAATCATTACGAGCAGTACTTC
CDR3: CASSFSGNHYEQYF

length: 13
size: -
J: TRBJ2-1
D: -
V: TRBV19
DNA: TGTGCCAGTAGTCCCGGGGGCTACAATGAGCAGTTCTTC
CDR3: CASSPGGYNEQFF

length: 13
size: -
J: TRBJ2-1
D: -
V: TRBV27
DNA: TGTGCCAGCAAGGTCGGGATAGCAACAGAGGTGTTCTTC
CDR3: CASKVGIATEVFF

length: 14
size: -
J: TRBJ2-1
D: -
V: TRBV10-3
DNA: TGTGCCATCAGTCGCGGACAGTTCTACAATGAGCAGTTCTTC
CDR3: CAISRGQFYNEQFF

length: 15
size: few
J: TRBJ2-1
D: TRBD2
V: TRBV9
DNA: TGTGCCAGCAGCGCCACTAGCGGGAGTGGAAATGAGCAGTTCTTC
CDR3: CASSATSGSGNEQFF

length: 15
size: -
J: TRBJ2-3
D: -
V: TRBV11-2
DNA: TGTGCCAGCAGCTTCGGGGGACTGACCACAGATACGCAGTATTTT
CDR3: CASSFGGLTTDTQYF

length: 15
size: -
J: TRBJ2-7
D: TRBD2
V: TRBV27
DNA: TGTGCCAGCAGAAGGGGGACTAGCGGCTTCTACGAGCAGTACTTC
CDR3: CASRRGTSGFYEQYF

length: 17
size: -
J: TRBJ2-1
D: TRBD1
V: TRBV19
DNA: TGTGCCAGTAACCCTCGGAGAGGGGGCGCGCGAATGAAGGAGCAGTTCTTC
CDR3: CASNPRRGGARMKEQFF

length: 16
size: -
J: TRBJ1-2
D: -
V: TRBV4-2
DNA: TGTGCCAGCAGCCAAGATATGAGACAGCTACCCATTGGCTACACCTTC
CDR3: CASSQDMRQLPIGYTF

length: 15
size: -
J: TRBJ2-7
D: TRBD1
V: TRBV7-8
DNA: TGTGCCAGCAGGTTACCGGGACAGGGGGCCCACGAGCAGTACTTC
CDR3: CASRLPGQGAHEQYF

length: 15
size: -
J: TRBJ2-5
D: -
V: TRBV10-3
DNA: TGTGCCATCAGTGGCTTACCCGGGTACCAAGAGACCCAGTACTTC
CDR3: CAISGLPGYQETQYF

length: 15
size: -
J: TRBJ1-1
D: -
V: TRBV5-5
DNA: TGTGCCAGCAGCTGGAGACAAGGGGCCGGCACTGAAGCTTTCTTT
CDR3: CASSWRQGAGTEAFF

length: 14
size: once
J: TRBJ1-2
D: TRBD1
V: TRBV27
DNA: TGTGCCAGCAGTTTAGGGACAGCCAACTATGGCTACACCTTC
CDR3: CASSLGTANYGYTF

length: 15
size: -
J: TRBJ2-2
D: TRBD2
V: TRBV7-6
DNA: TGTGCCAGCAGCTTAGCGGCGGGAGTGGCCGGGGAGCTGTTTTTT
CDR3: CASSLAAGVAGELFF

length: 12
size: -
J: TRBJ2-1
D: -
V: TRBV5-5
DNA: TGTGCCAGCAGCCCTTGGGGGAATGAGCAGTTCTTC
CDR3: CASSPWGNEQFF

length: 17
size: once
J: TRBJ2-2
D: TRBD2
V: TRBV7-9
DNA: TGTGCCAGCAGCTCCCGGGGCGGGAGCGCGAACACCGGGGAGCTGTTTTTT
CDR3: CASSSRGGSANTGELFF

length: 14
size: -
J: TRBJ2-5
D: -
V: TRBV9
DNA: TGTGCCAGCAGCCCCAGCCGGCTTCAAGAGACCCAGTACTTC
CDR3: CASSPSRLQETQYF

length: 15
size: -
J: TRBJ1-1
D: -
V: TRBV7-8
DNA: TGTGCCAGCACGATCTCAGACAGAAGGGGCACTGAAGCTTTCTTT
CDR3: CASTISDRRGTEAFF

length: 12
size: -
J: TRBJ2-7
D: -
V: TRBV7-9
DNA: TGTGCCAGCAGCTTAGGCAGCTACGAGCAGTACTTC
CDR3: CASSLGSYEQYF

length: 14
size: -
J: TRBJ2-3
D: -
V: TRBV7-2
DNA: TGTGCCAGCAGTTTCAAAGGTGGTAGCGGTTTTATGTATTTT
CDR3: CASSFKGGSGFMYF

length: 17
size: -
J: TRBJ1-5
D: TRBD1
V: TRBV28
DNA: TGTGCCAGCATTCCGGACAGGGAATCGTCTAAGTATCAGCCCCAGCATTTT
CDR3: CASIPDRESSKYQPQHF

length: 13
size: -
J: TRBJ1-1
D: -
V: TRBV19
DNA: TGTGCCAGCGGGATCTCCATGAACACTGAAGCTTTCTTT
CDR3: CASGISMNTEAFF

length: 11
size: -
J: TRBJ2-1
D: -
V: TRBV19
DNA: TGTGCCAGTAGTTCCAACAATGAGCAGTTCTTC
CDR3: CASSSNNEQFF

length: 13
size: -
J: TRBJ1-1
D: -
V: TRBV15
DNA: TGTGCCACAAGCCCCGGGACCCACACTGAAGCTTTCTTT
CDR3: CATSPGTHTEAFF

length: 14
size: -
J: TRBJ2-3
D: -
V: TRBV29-1
DNA: TGCAGCTCTAAACGAGGGTTCAGCACAGATACGCAGTATTTT
CDR3: CSSKRGFSTDTQYF

length: 15
size: -
J: TRBJ1-1
D: -
V: TRBV7-9
DNA: TGTGCCAGCAGCCCCGTCGGGGGTCTGAACACTGAAGCTTTCTTT
CDR3: CASSPVGGLNTEAFF